This T cell receptor beta chain was documented in a study of identical twins. Study conclusions and caveats: It was cross-sectional statistical analysis, not following the same donors, that the conclusions relied on.

Template switching introduced a universal primer site, and the cDNA bore unique molecular identifiers. TCRdb recomputed calls from the 5' RACE reads with MiXCR, one row per CDR3 protein. The table shows about 550,000 distinct CDR3 sequences, with about 22% occurring only once. The V and J ends lost 0 bases and 4 bases respectively, with 12 bases between them. The CDR3 has 15 amino acids. The germline V gene encodes CDR1 MNHNS and CDR2 SASEGT. On this clonotype: The antigen remains unidentified.

These data were likewise used in another study, on yellow fever vaccine responses in identical twins. That work states: Reportedly, twins' vaccine T cell responses looked partly convergent and partly personalized.

The TCR was taken from a woman aged 18-29 years in good health. The chain carries TRBV6-1 and TRBJ1-2; no clear D. The sequencing input was CD4+ T cells sorted from blood. The CDR3 is CASSEALRATYGYTF. The CDR3 DNA reads TGTGCCAGCAGTGAAGCGCTTAGGGCTACCTATGGCTACACCTTC.